This TCR beta chain comes out of a study of blood T cell repertoires in COVID-19. Study in general: Sample material is recorded as cDNA or gDNA derived from T cells, B-cell-depleted T cells, or PBMCs.

There are a few counts of this clone. The ends were cut back, 2 bases at V and 6 bases at J, with 13 bases in the middle. Germline V gene data show CDR1 as MNHNS and CDR2 as SASEGT. This CDR3 contains 15 residues. TCRdb's table, derived via immunoSEQ multiplex PCR, lists solely in-frame clones and lacks some. In the table there are 90,000 to 150,000 clones, just over 70% of which are singletons. The receptor was derived from a human donor with acute or convalescent COVID-19. The donor label of this sample is uncertain. The sequenced sample was peripheral blood. The chain employs TRBV6-1 and TRBJ2-2, with D perhaps TRBD1 (5 bases). CDR3 loop: CASSETRDWSGELFF. The CDR3 nucleotides read TGTGCCAGCAGTGAAACCAGGGATTGGTCCGGGGAGCTGTTTTTT.